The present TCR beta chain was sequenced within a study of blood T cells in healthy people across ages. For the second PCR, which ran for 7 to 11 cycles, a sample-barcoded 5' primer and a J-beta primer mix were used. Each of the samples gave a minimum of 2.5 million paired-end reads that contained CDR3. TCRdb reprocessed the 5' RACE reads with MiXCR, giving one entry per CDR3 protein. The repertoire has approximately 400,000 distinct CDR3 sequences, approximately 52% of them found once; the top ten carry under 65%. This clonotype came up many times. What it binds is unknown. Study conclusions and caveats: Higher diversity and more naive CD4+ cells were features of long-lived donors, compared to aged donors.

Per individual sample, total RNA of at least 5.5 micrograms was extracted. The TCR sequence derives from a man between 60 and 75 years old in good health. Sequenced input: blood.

CDR3 nucleotide sequence: TGTGCCAGCAGTTTATACCCCGACAGACAAGAGACCCAGTACTTC. Its translation: CASSLYPDRQETQYF. This chain connects TRBV27 to TRBJ2-5; possible D gene TRBD1, 5 bases. V gave up 1 base and J gave up 2 bases, with 11 bases separating them. The V gene's germline CDR1 is MNHEY and CDR2 SMNVEV (reference sequence). The CDR3 has 15 amino acids.